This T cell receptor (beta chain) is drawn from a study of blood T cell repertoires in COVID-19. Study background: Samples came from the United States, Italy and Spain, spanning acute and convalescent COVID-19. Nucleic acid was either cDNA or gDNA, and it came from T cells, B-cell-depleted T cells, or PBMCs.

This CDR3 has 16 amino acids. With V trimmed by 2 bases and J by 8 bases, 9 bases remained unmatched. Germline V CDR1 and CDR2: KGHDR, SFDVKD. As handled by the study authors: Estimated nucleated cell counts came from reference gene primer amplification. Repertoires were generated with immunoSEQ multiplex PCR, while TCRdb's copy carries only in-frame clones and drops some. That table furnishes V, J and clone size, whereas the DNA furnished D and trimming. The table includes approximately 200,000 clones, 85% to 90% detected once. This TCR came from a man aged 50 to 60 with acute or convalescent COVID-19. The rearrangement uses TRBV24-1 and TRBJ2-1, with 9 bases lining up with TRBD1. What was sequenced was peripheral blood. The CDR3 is CATSDSGQGRVDEQFF. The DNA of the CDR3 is TGTGCCACCAGTGATTCCGGACAGGGGAGGGTTGATGAGCAGTTCTTC.